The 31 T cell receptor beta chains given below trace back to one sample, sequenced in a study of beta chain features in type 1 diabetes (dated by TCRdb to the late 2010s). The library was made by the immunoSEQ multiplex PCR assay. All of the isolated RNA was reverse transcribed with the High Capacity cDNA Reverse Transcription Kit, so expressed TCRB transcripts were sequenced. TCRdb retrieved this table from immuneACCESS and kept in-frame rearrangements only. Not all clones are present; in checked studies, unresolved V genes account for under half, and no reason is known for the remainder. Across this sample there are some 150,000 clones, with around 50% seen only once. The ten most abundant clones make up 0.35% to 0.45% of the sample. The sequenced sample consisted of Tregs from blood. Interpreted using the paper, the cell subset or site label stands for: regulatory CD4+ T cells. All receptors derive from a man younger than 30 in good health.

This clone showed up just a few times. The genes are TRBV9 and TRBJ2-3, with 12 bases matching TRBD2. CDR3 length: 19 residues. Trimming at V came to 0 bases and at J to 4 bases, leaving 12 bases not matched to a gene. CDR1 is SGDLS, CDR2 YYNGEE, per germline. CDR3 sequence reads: CASSVALAGGGLGADTQYF. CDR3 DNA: TGTGCCAGCAGCGTAGCACTAGCGGGAGGAGGTTTGGGGGCAGATACGCAGTATTTT.

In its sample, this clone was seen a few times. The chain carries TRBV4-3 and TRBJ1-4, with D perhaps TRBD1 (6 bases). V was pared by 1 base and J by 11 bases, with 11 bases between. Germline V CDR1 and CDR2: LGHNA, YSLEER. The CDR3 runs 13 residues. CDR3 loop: CASSQVQGQKLFF. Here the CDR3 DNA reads TGCGCCAGCAGCCAAGTACAGGGCCAGAAACTGTTTTTT.

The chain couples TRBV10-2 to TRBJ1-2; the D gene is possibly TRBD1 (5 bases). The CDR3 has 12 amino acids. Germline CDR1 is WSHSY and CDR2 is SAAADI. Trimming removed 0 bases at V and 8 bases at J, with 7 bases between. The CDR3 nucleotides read TGCGCCAGCAGTGAGTCTTGGGGCGGCTACACCTTC. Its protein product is CASSESWGGYTF.

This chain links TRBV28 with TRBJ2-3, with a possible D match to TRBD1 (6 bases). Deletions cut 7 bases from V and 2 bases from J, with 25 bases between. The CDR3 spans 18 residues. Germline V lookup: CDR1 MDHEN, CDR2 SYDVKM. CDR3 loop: CASTPAPHRVGVTDTQYF. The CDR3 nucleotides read TGTGCCAGCACACCGGCCCCCCACAGGGTCGGTGTCACAGATACGCAGTATTTT.

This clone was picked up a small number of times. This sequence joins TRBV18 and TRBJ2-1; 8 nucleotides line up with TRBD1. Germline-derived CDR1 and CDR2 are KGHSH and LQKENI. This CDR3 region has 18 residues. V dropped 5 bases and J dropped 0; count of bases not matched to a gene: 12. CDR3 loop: CASSTRQGSSDSYNEQFF. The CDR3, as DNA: TGTGCCAGCTCAACGAGACAGGGGTCTAGCGACTCCTACAATGAGCAGTTCTTC.

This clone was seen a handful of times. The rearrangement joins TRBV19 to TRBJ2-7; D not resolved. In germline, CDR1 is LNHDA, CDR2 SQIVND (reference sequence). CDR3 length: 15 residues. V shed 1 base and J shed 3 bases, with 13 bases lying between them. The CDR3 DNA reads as TGTGCCAGTAGTATAGGGCGCGGCACGGACTACGAGCAGTACTTC. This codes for CASSIGRGTDYEQYF.

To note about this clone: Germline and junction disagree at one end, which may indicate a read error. CDR3 coding DNA: TGTGCCAGCAGTTCCCATACGGACACCTCCTACGGGCAGTACTTC. Encoded protein: CASSSHTDTSYGQYF. The chain combines TRBV27 with TRBJ2-7; tentative D call: TRBD1 (5 bases). The CDR3 has 15 amino acids. The germline V gene has CDR1 MNHEY and CDR2 SMNVEV (reference sequence).

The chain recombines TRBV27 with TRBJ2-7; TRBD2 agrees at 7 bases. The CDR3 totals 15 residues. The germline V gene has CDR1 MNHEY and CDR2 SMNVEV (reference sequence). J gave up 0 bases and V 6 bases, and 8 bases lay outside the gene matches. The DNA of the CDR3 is TGTGCCAGCAGAGCGGCTAGCGGCAACTCCTACGAGCAGTACTTC. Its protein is CASRAASGNSYEQYF.

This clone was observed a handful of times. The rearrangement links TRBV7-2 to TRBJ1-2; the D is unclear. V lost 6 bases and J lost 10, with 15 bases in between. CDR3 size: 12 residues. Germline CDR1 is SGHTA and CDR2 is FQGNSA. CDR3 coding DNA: TGTGCCAGCAGTCGTCTAGTGAGGTCCTACACCTTC. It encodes CASSRLVRSYTF.

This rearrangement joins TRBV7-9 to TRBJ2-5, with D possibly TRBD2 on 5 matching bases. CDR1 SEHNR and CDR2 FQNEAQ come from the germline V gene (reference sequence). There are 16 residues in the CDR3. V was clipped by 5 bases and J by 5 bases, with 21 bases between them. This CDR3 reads CASSNGRETVRETQYF. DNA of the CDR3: TGTGCCAGCAGCAACGGAAGGGAGACGGTACGGGAGACCCAGTACTTC.

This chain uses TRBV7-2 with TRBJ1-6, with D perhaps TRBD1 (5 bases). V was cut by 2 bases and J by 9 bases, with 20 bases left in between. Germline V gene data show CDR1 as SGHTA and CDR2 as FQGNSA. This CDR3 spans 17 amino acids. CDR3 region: CASSLPGHSATGSPLHF. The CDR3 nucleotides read TGTGCCAGCAGCTTACCCGGACATTCCGCGACGGGTTCACCCCTCCACTTT.

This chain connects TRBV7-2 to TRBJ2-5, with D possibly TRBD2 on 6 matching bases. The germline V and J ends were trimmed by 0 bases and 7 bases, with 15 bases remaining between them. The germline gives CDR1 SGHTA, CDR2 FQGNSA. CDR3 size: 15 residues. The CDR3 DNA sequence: TGTGCCAGCAGCTTAGCCGGTCAGGGACTTGGGACCCAGTACTTC. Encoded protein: CASSLAGQGLGTQYF.

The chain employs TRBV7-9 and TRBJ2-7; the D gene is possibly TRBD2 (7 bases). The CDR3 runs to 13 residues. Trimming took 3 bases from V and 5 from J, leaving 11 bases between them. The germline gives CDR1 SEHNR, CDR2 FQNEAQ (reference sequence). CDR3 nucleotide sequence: TGTGCCAGCAGCTTGGGGGGGGCCCACGAGCAGTACTTC. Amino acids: CASSLGGAHEQYF.

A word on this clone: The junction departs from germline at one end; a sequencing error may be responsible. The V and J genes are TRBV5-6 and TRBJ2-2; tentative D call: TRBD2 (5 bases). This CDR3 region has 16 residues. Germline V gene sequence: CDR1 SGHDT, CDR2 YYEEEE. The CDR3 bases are TGTGCCAGCAGCCCCGTGGTAGCAGCTGACACCGGGGAGCTGGTTTTT. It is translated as CASSPVVAADTGELVF.

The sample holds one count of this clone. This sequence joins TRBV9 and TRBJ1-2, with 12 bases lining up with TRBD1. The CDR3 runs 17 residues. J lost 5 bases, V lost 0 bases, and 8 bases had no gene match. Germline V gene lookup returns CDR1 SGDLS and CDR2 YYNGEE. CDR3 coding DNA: TGTGCCAGCAGCGTAGCCAGATCGGGACAGGGGGCGTATGGCTACACCTTC. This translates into CASSVARSGQGAYGYTF.

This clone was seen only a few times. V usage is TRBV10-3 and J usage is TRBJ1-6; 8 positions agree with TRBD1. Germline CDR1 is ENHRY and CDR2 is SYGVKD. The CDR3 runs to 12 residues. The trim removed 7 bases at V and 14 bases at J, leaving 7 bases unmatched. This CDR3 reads CAIKGTGETLHF. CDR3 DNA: TGTGCCATCAAGGGGACAGGCGAAACCCTCCACTTT.

The CDR3 sequence: CASSPTGSYEQYF. CDR3 nucleotide sequence: TGTGCCAGCAGCCCGACGGGCTCCTACGAGCAGTACTTC. V gene TRBV7-2 combines with J gene TRBJ2-7, with no clear D. This CDR3 contains 13 residues. Trimming shortened V by 5 bases and J by 0 bases, and 8 bases separated the two germline ends. Germline CDR1 and CDR2: SGHTA and FQGNSA.

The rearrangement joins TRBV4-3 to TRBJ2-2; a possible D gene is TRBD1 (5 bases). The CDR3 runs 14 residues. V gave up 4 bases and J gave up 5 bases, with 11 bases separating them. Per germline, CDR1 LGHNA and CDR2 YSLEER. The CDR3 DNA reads TGCGCCAGCAGCCCCAGGGCCGGAACCGGGGAGCTGTTTTTT. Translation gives CASSPRAGTGELFF.

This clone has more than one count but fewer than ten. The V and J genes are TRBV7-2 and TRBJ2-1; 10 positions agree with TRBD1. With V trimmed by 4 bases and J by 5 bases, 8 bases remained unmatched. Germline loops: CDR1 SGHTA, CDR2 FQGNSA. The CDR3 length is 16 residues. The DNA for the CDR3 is TGTGCCAGCAGCTATGCCGGGACAGGGGTCCACAATGAGCAGTTCTTC. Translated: CASSYAGTGVHNEQFF.

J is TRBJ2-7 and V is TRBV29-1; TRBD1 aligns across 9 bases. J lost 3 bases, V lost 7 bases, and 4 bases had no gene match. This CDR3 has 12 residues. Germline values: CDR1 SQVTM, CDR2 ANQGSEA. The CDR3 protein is CSARQGGYEQYF. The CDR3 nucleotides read TGCAGCGCTCGACAGGGGGGCTACGAGCAGTACTTC.

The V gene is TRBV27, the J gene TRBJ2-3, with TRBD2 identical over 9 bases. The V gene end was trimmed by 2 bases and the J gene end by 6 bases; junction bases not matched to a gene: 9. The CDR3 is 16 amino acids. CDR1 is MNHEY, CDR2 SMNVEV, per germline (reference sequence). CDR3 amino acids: CASSLRAAGGPDTQYF. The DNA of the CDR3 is TGTGCCAGCAGTTTAAGGGCGGCGGGGGGGCCTGATACGCAGTATTTT.

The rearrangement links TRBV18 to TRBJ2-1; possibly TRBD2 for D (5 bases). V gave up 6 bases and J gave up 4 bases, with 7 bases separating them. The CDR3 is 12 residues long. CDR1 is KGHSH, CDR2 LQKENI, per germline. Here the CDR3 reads CASSRGYNEQFF. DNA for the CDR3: TGTGCCAGCTCTCGGGGTTACAATGAGCAGTTCTTC.

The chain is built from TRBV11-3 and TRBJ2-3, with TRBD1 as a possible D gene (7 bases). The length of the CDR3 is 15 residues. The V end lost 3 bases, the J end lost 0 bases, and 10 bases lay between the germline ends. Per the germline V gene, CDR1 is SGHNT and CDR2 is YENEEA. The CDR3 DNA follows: TGTGCCAGCAGCTTGGGGGGACAGAGCACAGATACGCAGTATTTT. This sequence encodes CASSLGGQSTDTQYF.

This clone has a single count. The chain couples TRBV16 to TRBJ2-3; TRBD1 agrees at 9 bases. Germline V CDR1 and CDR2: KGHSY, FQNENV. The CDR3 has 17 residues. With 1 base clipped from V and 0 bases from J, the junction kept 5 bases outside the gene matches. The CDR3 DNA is TGTGCCAGCAGCCAATATCCCGACAGGGGGAGCACAGATACGCAGTATTTT. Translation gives CASSQYPDRGSTDTQYF.

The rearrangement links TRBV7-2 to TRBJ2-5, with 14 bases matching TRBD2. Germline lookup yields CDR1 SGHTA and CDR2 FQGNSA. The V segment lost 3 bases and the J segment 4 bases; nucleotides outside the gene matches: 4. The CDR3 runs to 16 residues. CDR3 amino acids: CASSLTSGGVLETQYF. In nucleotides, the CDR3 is TGTGCCAGCAGCTTGACTAGCGGGGGGGTTCTAGAGACCCAGTACTTC.

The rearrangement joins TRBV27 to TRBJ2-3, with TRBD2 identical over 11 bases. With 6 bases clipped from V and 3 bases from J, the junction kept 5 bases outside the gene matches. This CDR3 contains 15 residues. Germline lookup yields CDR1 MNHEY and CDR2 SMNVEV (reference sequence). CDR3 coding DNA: TGTGCCAGCAGACATCTAGCGGGAGGAACAGATACGCAGTATTTT. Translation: CASRHLAGGTDTQYF.

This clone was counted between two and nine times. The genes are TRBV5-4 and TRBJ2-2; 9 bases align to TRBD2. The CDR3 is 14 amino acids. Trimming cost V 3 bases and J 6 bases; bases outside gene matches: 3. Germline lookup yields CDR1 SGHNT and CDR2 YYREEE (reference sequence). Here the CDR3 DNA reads TGTGCCAGCAGCTCAGGACTAGCGCCCGGGGAGCTGTTTTTT. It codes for CASSSGLAPGELFF.

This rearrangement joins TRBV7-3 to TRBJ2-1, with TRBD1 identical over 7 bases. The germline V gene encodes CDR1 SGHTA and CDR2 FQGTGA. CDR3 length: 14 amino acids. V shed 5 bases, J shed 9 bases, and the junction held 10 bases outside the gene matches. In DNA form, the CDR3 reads TGTGCCAGCAGCGCACAGGGACAGATGGGTGAGCAGTTCTTC. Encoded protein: CASSAQGQMGEQFF.

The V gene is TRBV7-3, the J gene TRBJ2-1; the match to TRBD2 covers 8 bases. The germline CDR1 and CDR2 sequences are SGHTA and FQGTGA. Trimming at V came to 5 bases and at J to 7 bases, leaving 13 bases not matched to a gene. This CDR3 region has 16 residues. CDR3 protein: CASSASFGGAPNEQFF. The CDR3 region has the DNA TGTGCCAGCAGCGCGTCGTTCGGGGGGGCCCCTAATGAGCAGTTCTTC.

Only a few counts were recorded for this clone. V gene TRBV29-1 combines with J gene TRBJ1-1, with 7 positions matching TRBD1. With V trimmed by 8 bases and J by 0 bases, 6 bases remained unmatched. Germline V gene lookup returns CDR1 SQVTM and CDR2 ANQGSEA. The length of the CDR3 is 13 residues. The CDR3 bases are TGCAGCTACCGACAGGGCATGAACACTGAAGCTTTCTTT. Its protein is CSYRQGMNTEAFF.

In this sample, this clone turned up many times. This chain's CDR3 is CASRRQGLEKLFF. Here the CDR3 DNA reads TGTGCCAGCAGAAGACAGGGGCTTGAAAAACTGTTTTTT. The J gene is TRBJ1-4, the V gene TRBV28; 8 nucleotides agree with TRBD1. CDR3 length: 13 residues. V lost 6 bases, J lost 7 bases, and 4 bases stayed unmatched. Germline loops: CDR1 MDHEN, CDR2 SYDVKM. Using reference TRBV28 and TRBJ1-4 for the parts outside the CDR3, the full variable domain is DVKVTQSSRYLVKRTGEKVFLECVQDMDHENMFWYRQDPGLGLRLIYFSYDVKMKEKGDIPEGYSVSREKKERFSLILESASTNQTSMYLCASRRQGLEKLFFGSGTQLSVL.